The count of the clone carrying this T cell receptor (beta chain) is one. Antigen: not known. These donors, healthy bone marrow donors, were studied. When sampled, the donors appeared nominally healthy, though they likely had unrecorded immune exposures. This specimen comes from a study of cytomegalovirus exposure and HLA in healthy donors. Findings of the study overall: Reports credit the classifier with highly specific, highly sensitive diagnosis of cytomegalovirus status. The HLA-A and HLA-B alleles of most subjects were reportedly predicted accurately from TCR beta sequences.

PCR primers comprised 60 Vbeta and 13 Jbeta primers. Assay: immunoSEQ multiplex PCR; the TCRdb copy retains only in-frame clones and omits some. This sample has roughly 200,000 clones, with approximately 85% found just once. CDR1 SEHNR and CDR2 FQNEAQ come from the germline V gene (reference sequence). The V and J ends lost 0 bases and 1 base respectively, with 6 bases between them. The CDR3 consists of 15 residues. The chain uses TRBV7-9 and TRBJ2-2; tentative D call: TRBD1 (6 bases). The source of this sequence is a woman in her forties or fifties in good health and CMV-seronegative. Sequenced: PBMCs. The CDR3 sequence: CASSLADRNTGELFF. The CDR3 coding sequence is TGTGCCAGCAGCTTAGCGGACAGGAACACCGGGGAGCTGTTTTTT.